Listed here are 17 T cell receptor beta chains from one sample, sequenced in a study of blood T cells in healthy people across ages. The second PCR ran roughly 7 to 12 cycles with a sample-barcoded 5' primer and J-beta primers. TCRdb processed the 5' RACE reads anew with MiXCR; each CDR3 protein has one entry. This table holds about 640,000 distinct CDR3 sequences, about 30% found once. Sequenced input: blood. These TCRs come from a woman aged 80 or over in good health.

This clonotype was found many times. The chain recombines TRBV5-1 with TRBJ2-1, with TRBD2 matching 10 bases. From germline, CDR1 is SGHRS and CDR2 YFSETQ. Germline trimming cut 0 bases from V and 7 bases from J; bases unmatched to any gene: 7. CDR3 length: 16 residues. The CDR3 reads CASSLASGGAFNEQFF. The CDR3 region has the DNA TGCGCCAGCAGCTTGGCGAGCGGGGGGGCGTTTAATGAGCAGTTCTTC.

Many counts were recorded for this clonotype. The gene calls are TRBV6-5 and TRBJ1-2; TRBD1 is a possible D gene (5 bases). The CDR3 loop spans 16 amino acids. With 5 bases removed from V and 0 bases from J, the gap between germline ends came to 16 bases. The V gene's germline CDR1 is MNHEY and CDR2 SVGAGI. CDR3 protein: CASSILRAGANYGYTF. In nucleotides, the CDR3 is TGTGCCAGCAGTATTCTCAGGGCGGGAGCTAACTATGGCTACACCTTC.

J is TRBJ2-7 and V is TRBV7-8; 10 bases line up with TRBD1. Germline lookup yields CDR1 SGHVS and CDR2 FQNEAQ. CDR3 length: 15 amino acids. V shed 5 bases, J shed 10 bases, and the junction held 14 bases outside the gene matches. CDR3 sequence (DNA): TGTGCCAGCAGCCAGCACCGGGACAGGGGTCGGTCACAGTACTTC. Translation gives CASSQHRDRGRSQYF.

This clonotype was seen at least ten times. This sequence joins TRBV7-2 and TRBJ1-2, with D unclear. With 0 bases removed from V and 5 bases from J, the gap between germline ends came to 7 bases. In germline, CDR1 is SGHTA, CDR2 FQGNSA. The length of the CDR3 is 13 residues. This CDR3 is CASSLASGYGYTF. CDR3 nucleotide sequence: TGTGCCAGCAGCTTAGCAAGCGGGTATGGCTACACCTTC. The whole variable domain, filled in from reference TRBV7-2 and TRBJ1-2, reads GAGVSQSPSNKVTEKGKDVELRCDPISGHTALYWYRQSLGQGLEFLIYFQGNSAPDKSGLPSDRFSAERTGGSVSTLTIQRTQQEDSAVYLCASSLASGYGYTFGSGTRLTVV.

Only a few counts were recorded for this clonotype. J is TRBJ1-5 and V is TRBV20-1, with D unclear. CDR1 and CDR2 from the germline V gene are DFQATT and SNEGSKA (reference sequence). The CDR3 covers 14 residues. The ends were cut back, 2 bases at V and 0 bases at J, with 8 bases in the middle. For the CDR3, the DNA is TGCAGTGCTAGAAGGTGGGGTAGCAATCAGCCCCAGCATTTT. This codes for CSARRWGSNQPQHF.

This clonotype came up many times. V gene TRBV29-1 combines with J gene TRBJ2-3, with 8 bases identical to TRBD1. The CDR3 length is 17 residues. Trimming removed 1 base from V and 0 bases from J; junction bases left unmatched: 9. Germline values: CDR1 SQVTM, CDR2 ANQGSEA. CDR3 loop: CSVEGLSRTGSTDTQYF. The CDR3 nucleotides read TGCAGCGTTGAAGGACTCTCGCGGACAGGGAGCACAGATACGCAGTATTTT.

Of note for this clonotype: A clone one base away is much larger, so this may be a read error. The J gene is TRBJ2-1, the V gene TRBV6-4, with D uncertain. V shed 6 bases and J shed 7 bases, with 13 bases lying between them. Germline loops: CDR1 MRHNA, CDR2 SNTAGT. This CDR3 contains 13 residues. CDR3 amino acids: CASREQWANEQFF. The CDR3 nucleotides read TGTGCCAGCAGGGAACAGTGGGCTAATGAGCAGTTCTTC.

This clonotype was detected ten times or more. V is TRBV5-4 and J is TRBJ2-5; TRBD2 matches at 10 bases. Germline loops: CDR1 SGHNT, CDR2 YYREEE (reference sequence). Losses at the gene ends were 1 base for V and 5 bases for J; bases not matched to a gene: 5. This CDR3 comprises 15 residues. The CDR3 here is CASSLQRGGQETQYF. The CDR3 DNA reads TGTGCCAGCAGCTTGCAGCGGGGGGGCCAGGAGACCCAGTACTTC.

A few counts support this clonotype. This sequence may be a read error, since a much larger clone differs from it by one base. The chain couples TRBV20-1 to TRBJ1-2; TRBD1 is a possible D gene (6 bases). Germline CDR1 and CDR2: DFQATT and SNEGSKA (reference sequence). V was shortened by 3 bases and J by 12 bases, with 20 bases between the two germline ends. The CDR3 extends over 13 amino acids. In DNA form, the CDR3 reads TGCAGTGCTAGGTGGCAGCCCTTGGGGGGCCACACCTTC. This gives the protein CSARWQPLGGHTF.

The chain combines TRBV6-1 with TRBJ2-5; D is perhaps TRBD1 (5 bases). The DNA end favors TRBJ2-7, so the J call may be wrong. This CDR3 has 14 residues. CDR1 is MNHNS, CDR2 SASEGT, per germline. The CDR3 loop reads CASSEERQIYEQYF. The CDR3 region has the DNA TGTGCCAGCAGTGAAGAGAGACAGATCTACGAGCAGTACTTC.

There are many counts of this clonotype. In nucleotides, the CDR3 is TGTGCCAGCAGCGTAAGGGCTCAAGAGACCCAGTACTTC. It translates to CASSVRAQETQYF. The gene calls are TRBV9 and TRBJ2-5, with D uncertain. The V end lost 1 base, the J end lost 2 bases, and 6 bases lay between the germline ends. This CDR3 has 13 residues. Germline values: CDR1 SGDLS, CDR2 YYNGEE.

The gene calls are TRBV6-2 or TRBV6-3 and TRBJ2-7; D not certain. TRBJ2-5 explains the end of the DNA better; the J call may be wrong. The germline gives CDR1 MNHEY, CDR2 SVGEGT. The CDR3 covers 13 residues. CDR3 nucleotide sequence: TGTGCCAGCAGGGAGACAAGCACGGGGACCCAGTACTTC. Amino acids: CASRETSTGTQYF.

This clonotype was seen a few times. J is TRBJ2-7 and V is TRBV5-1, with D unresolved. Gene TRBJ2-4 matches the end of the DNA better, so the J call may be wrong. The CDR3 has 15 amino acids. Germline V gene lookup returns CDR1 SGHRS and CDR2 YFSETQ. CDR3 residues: CASSFTDGSGDIQYF. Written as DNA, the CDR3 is TGCGCCAGCAGCTTTACGGACGGCTCTGGGGACATTCAGTACTTC.

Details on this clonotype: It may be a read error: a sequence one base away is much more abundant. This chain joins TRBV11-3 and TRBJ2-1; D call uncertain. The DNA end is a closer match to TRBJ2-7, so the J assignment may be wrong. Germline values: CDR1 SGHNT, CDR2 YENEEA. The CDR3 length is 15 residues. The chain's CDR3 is CASSLDLLSYNEQYF. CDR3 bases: TGTGCCAGCAGCTTAGATCTGTTAAGCTACAATGAGCAGTACTTC.

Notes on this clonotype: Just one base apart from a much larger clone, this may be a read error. In DNA, the CDR3 is TGCGCCAGCTGGGACACCCGAGGAAATGAGCAGTACTTC. Its protein is CASWDTRGNEQYF. The V call is TRBV5-1, the J call TRBJ2-7; D is possibly TRBD1 (6 bases). The V and J ends lost 7 bases and 7 bases respectively, with 18 bases between them. The CDR3 totals 13 residues. Germline V gene data show CDR1 as SGHRS and CDR2 as YFSETQ.

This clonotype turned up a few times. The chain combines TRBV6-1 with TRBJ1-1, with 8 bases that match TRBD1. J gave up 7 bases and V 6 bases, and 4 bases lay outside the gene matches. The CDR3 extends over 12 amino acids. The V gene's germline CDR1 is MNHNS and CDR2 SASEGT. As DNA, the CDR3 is TGTGCCAGCAGCGAACAGGGGGGTGAAGCTTTCTTT. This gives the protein CASSEQGGEAFF.

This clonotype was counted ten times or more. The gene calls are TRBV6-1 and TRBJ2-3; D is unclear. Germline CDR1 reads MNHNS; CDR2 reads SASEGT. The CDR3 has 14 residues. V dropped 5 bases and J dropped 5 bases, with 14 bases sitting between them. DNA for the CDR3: TGTGCCAGCAGTATCGAGGTTTTACTAGATACGCAGTATTTT. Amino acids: CASSIEVLLDTQYF.